A selection of T cell receptor beta chains follows, all from one sample in a study of cytomegalovirus exposure and HLA in healthy donors. The method was immunoSEQ multiplex PCR; TCRdb's version includes in-frame clones alone and lacks a portion of them. The data contain about 100,000 clones, roughly 74% of them singletons. Sequencing input: PBMCs. The receptors here all came from a woman between 40 and 55 years old in good health and CMV-seronegative. The CDR3 runs from the conserved cysteine through the conserved F or W. A D gene is named only where the DNA matches it firmly. Expanded clones are given a class, and other clones once, few, many or no size at all.

V	J	size	D	length	CDR3	DNA
TRBV9	TRBJ2-7	.	TRBD2	15	CASSVDASGLYEQYF	TGTGCCAGCAGCGTAGACGCTAGCGGGTTATACGAGCAGTACTTC
TRBV6-1	TRBJ2-5	.	TRBD1	14	CASSLWTGKETQYF	TGTGCCAGCAGTCTCTGGACAGGGAAAGAGACCCAGTACTTC
TRBV25-1	TRBJ2-2	few	.	14	CATQSPVNTGELFF	TGTGCCACCCAATCTCCGGTGAACACCGGGGAGCTGTTTTTT
TRBV11-2	TRBJ1-1	.	TRBD1	12	CASSPGTGGAFF	TGTGCCAGCAGCCCCGGGACAGGGGGAGCTTTCTTT
TRBV5-6	TRBJ2-7	few	TRBD2	17	CASSLEVSGGEFYEQYF	TGTGCCAGCAGCTTGGAAGTTAGCGGGGGGGAATTCTACGAGCAGTACTTC
TRBV21-1	TRBJ2-1	.	.	17	CASSKALSASGIDEQFF	TGTGCCAGCAGCAAAGCGCTTTCGGCTAGCGGGATCGATGAGCAGTTCTTC
TRBV7-9	TRBJ2-1	.	TRBD2	17	CSSSPGGLAGDYNEQFF	TGTTCCAGCAGCCCGGGGGGACTAGCGGGGGACTACAATGAGCAGTTCTTC
TRBV7-7	TRBJ1-3	.	.	16	CASSSGALSSGNTIYF	TGTGCTAGCAGCTCCGGAGCCCTAAGCTCTGGAAACACCATATATTTT
TRBV4-3	TRBJ2-7	.	.	14	CASSQEASTYEQYF	TGCGCCAGCAGCCAAGAAGCTAGCACCTACGAGCAGTACTTC
TRBV6-5	TRBJ2-7	.	TRBD1	13	CASSLDRGYEQYF	TGTGCCAGCAGTTTAGACAGGGGCTACGAGCAGTACTTC
TRBV4-1	TRBJ1-5	few	.	15	CASSQDVRSHQPQHF	TGCGCCAGCAGCCAAGATGTGCGGTCTCATCAGCCCCAGCATTTT
TRBV6-5	TRBJ2-4	.	.	15	CASSYSPLDRNIQYF	TGTGCCAGCAGTTACTCACCTTTGGACAGAAACATTCAGTACTTC
TRBV6-6	TRBJ1-6	.	.	15	CASSAGPESNSPLHF	TGTGCCAGCAGTGCGGGCCCAGAGTCTAATTCACCCCTCCACTTT